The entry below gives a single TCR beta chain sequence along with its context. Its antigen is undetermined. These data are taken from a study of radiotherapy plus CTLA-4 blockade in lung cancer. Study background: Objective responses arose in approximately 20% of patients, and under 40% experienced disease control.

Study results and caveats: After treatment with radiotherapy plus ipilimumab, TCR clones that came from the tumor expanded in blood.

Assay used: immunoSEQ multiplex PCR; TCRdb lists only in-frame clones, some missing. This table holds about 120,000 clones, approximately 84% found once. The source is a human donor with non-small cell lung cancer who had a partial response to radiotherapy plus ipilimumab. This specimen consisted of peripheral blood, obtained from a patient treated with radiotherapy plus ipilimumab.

The CDR3 region has the DNA TGTGCCAGCAGTGAAAAGCCGGGGGGCTATGGCTACACCTTC. Translating it yields CASSEKPGGYGYTF. The chain combines TRBV6-5 with TRBJ1-2, with D tentatively TRBD1 (5 bases). In germline, CDR1 is MNHEY, CDR2 SVGAGI. V was pared by 5 bases and J by 4 bases, with 14 bases between. The CDR3 consists of 14 residues.